This TCR beta chain is from a study of shared clonotypes between healthy human individuals. Terminally differentiated effector memory CD45RA+ cells were excluded from the naive CD8 cells, which were CD45RO-negative and positively selected for CCR7. V lost 4 bases and J 2 bases, leaving 9 bases between the germline ends. Germline V gene sequence: CDR1 MDHEN, CDR2 SYDVKM. This CDR3 is 13 amino acids long. Only in-frame clones appear in the TCRdb table, and some are missing; sequencing was by immunoSEQ multiplex PCR. The sample lists about 1,900,000 clones; about 95% were seen once. Remarks on this clone: Other nucleotide sequences in the sample specify the same CDR3.

The specimen sequenced was naive CD8+ T cells sorted from blood. The receptor was derived from a man aged 18 to 29 in good health. The chain recombines TRBV28 with TRBJ2-7, with D unresolved. The CDR3 spells CASSSGLTYEQYF. The CDR3 DNA sequence: TGTGCCAGCAGTTCCGGTCTGACCTACGAGCAGTACTTC.